The TCR beta chain under discussion was sequenced for a study of blood T cell repertoires in COVID-19. Study background: Samples of COVID-19 (acute and convalescent) were obtained from the United States, Italy and Spain. Sources were T cells, B-cell-depleted T cells, or PBMCs; the material itself was cDNA or gDNA.

This CDR3 region has 15 residues. CDR1 is SGHRS, CDR2 YFSETQ, per germline. V was clipped by 6 bases and J by 0 bases; unmatched bases: 7. Study processing details: Reference gene primer amplification gave estimated nucleated cell counts. The protocol was immunoSEQ multiplex PCR, while the TCRdb copy is restricted to in-frame clones and leaves out a portion. Clone size and the V and J calls come from that table; the DNA yielded D and trimming. The repertoire holds 120,000 or so clones, more than 70% seen once, with approximately 3.3% in the top ten. The sequence came from a woman aged 55-70 years with acute or convalescent COVID-19. The rearrangement joins TRBV5-1 to TRBJ2-3; 7 nucleotides agree with TRBD2. Sequenced input: peripheral blood. The CDR3 is CASTPRGLSTDTQYF. The CDR3 DNA is TGCGCCAGCACACCGAGGGGACTAAGCACAGATACGCAGTATTTT.